A selection of T cell receptor beta chains follows, all from one sample in a study of cytomegalovirus exposure and HLA in healthy donors. Clones were sequenced by immunoSEQ multiplex PCR, and TCRdb holds only the in-frame ones, with some missing. Here the sample spans around 90,000 clones, 64% being singletons. The specimen was PBMCs. The receptors originated from a human donor in good health. Each CDR3 is given without its conserved first and last residue. The order of the fields is V gene, CDR3 length, clone size, CDR3 protein. Clone sizes are given selectively: once, few, many, or a class where the clone is expanded.

TRBV7-2	11	NA	ASSLARDGEQY
TRBV5-4	12	NA	ASSRGTANYGYT
TRBV5-1	13	NA	ASSSVAGGRETQY
TRBV4-2	11	NA	ASSLSSGTEAF
TRBV30	10	NA	AWSRGHYEQY
TRBV7-3	13	NA	ASSRGLAGNNEQF
TRBV27	11	few	ASSPGGFGEQF
TRBV5-4	13	NA	ASSLPSGGANEQF
TRBV4-1	14	NA	ASSQGPPRAGWEQY
TRBV5-1	11	NA	ASRSGAQETQY
TRBV4-3	14	NA	ASSQGVGANTGELF
TRBV5-1	14	NA	ASSKSTGERGETQY
TRBV7-2	12	NA	ASSLEGGTYEQY
TRBV11-2	11	NA	ASSLGLISEQY
TRBV5-1	15	NA	ASSSTRDSFSTDTQY